The source of this T cell receptor beta chain is a study of T-cell reconstitution after alpha-beta-depleted transplantation in children. Preparing the TCRbeta library involved the use of unique molecular identifiers. TCRdb ran MiXCR on the PCR reads and lists one entry per CDR3 protein. The data hold 250,000 to 400,000 distinct CDR3 sequences, with around 25% observed a single time. Source: PBMCs, mostly from graft donor cells, taken 180 days after TCRalphabeta/CD19-depleted stem cell transplant. The source of this sequence is a male patient aged 10-17 years who had a stem cell transplant for acute lymphoblastic leukemia, so the T cells may come from the graft donor.

Written as DNA, the CDR3 is TGTGCCAGCAGCCTACTAGCGGGAGGAAACGAGCAGTACTTC. Translated, it gives CASSLLAGGNEQYF. The chain links TRBV7-6 to TRBJ2-7; 12 bases match TRBD2. Per the germline V gene, CDR1 is SGHVS and CDR2 is FNYEAQ. Trimming took 5 bases from V and 5 from J; bases not matched to a gene: 4. The CDR3 sequence is 14 residues long.